Following are 6 T cell receptor beta chains from one sample sequenced in a study of shared clonotypes between healthy human individuals. Measured with immunoSEQ multiplex PCR; TCRdb has only the in-frame clones, and not every one. The top ten clones hold 0.13% of a sample with about 2 million clones, 85% to 95% of them seen once. Material: naive CD4+ T cells sorted from blood. The subset is: CD45RA+ positively selected. All receptors come from a man between 18 and 35 years old in good health.

CDR3 DNA sequence: TGTGCCTGGTCACAGGGCAATGGCTACACCTTC. Protein sequence: CAWSQGNGYTF. This rearrangement joins TRBV30 to TRBJ1-2; D is possibly TRBD1 (6 bases). The CDR3 covers 11 residues. Germline CDR1 is GTSNPN and CDR2 is SVGIG (reference sequence). Trimming removed 5 bases from V and 6 bases from J, with 10 bases in between. Full variable domain (rest looked up from reference TRBV30 and TRBJ1-2): SQTIHQWPATLVQPVGSPLSLECTVEGTSNPNLYWYRQAAGRGLQLLFYSVGIGQISSEVPQNLSASRPQDRQFILSSKKLLLSDSGFYLCAWSQGNGYTFGSGTRLTVV.

This sequence joins TRBV6-5 and TRBJ2-7; maybe TRBD1 (8 bases). The CDR3 consists of 13 residues. Trimming left V 11 bases short and J 4 bases short, with 18 bases between. Germline V CDR1 and CDR2: MNHEY, SVGAGI. The CDR3 loop reads CAAGTGGGYEQYF. CDR3 bases: TGTGCCGCTGGAACAGGGGGGGGATACGAGCAGTACTTC.

With regard to this clone: Other DNA sequences in the same sample also yield this CDR3. V and J are TRBV10-1 and TRBJ1-2, with D possibly being TRBD1 (5 bases). Trimming left V 3 bases short and J 2 bases short, with 7 bases between. There are 13 residues in the CDR3. CDR1 and CDR2 (germline): WNHNN, SYGVQD (reference sequence). The CDR3 DNA reads as TGCGCCAGCAGTGAACCAGGGAACTATGGCTACACCTTC. This codes for CASSEPGNYGYTF.

The genes are TRBV5-4 and TRBJ1-2, with D tentatively TRBD1 (5 bases). Germline-derived CDR1 and CDR2 are SGHNT and YYREEE (reference sequence). CDR3 length equals 12 residues. V was clipped by 0 bases and J by 10 bases, with 10 bases between them. CDR3 DNA: TGTGCCAGCAGCTTGGAGCCAGGGCACTACACCTTC. It specifies CASSLEPGHYTF.

V and J are TRBV18 and TRBJ2-7; possibly TRBD2 for D (6 bases). CDR3 size: 14 residues. CDR1 and CDR2 from the germline V gene are KGHSH and LQKENI. V lost 6 bases and J lost 3, with 15 bases in between. The CDR3 is CASSPEAGNYEQYF. The CDR3 DNA reads TGTGCCAGCTCCCCCGAGGCGGGGAACTACGAGCAGTACTTC.

CDR3 in DNA: TGTGCCAGCAGCTTAGCGCAGGGTCTAAGGACTGAAGCTTTCTTT. Encoded protein: CASSLAQGLRTEAFF. The genes are TRBV7-2 and TRBJ1-1; weak D call: TRBD1 (5 bases). There are 15 residues in the CDR3. Per the germline V gene, CDR1 is SGHTA and CDR2 is FQGNSA. V was pared by 0 bases and J by 5 bases, with 13 bases between.